The 28 T cell receptor beta chains reported below all come from one sample, sequenced in a study of CD8+ T cells in alopecia areata. cDNA reverse transcribed from extracted RNA served as the sequencing template. Sequencing was performed with immunoSEQ multiplex PCR; in TCRdb, only in-frame clones are kept and a portion is missing. The table lists hundreds of thousands of clones, 65% to 70% of them singletons. This material consisted of CD4+ T cells sorted from blood, taken at week 0. The origin of the receptors is a human donor with alopecia areata.

The chain uses TRBV5-8 and TRBJ2-3; D gene ambiguous. The CDR3 is 15 residues long. Germline CDR1 and CDR2: SGHTS and YDEGEE. The germline V and J ends were trimmed by 4 bases and 2 bases, with 14 bases remaining between them. The CDR3 DNA reads TGTGCCAGCAGCCACAGACGGAAAGTCACAGATACGCAGTATTTT. This codes for CASSHRRKVTDTQYF.

A few counts support this clone. V gene TRBV9 combines with J gene TRBJ1-2; TRBD1 agrees at 9 bases. This CDR3 comprises 14 residues. Germline CDR1 and CDR2: SGDLS and YYNGEE. V was clipped by 0 bases and J by 4 bases; unmatched bases: 1. Written as DNA, the CDR3 is TGTGCCAGCAGCGTAGACAGGGGGCCCTATGGCTACACCTTC. Encoded protein: CASSVDRGPYGYTF.

This clone was seen a few times. This CDR3 is also generated by other DNA sequences in the sample. The gene calls are TRBV29-1 and TRBJ2-5; perhaps D is TRBD1 or TRBD2 (5 bases each). The V and J ends lost 4 bases and 3 bases respectively, with 9 bases between them. The CDR3 spans 12 residues. Looked up from germline, CDR1 is SQVTM and CDR2 is ANQGSEA. The CDR3 sequence is CSVGQGEETQYF. CDR3 nucleotides: TGCAGCGTTGGGCAGGGAGAAGAGACCCAGTACTTC.

The V gene is TRBV5-6, the J gene TRBJ1-2; perhaps TRBD1 as D (5 bases). The V and J ends lost 4 bases and 6 bases respectively, with 16 bases between them. From germline, CDR1 is SGHDT and CDR2 YYEEEE. CDR3 length: 14 residues. CDR3 sequence (DNA): TGTGCCAGCAGCCTAAAGGGGTACCGGGATGGCTACACCTTC. Translation gives CASSLKGYRDGYTF.

The chain combines TRBV6-6 with TRBJ1-1; no clear D gene. Germline V gene lookup returns CDR1 MNHNY and CDR2 SVGAGI (reference sequence). The CDR3 loop spans 13 amino acids. Trimming stripped 0 bases from V and 4 bases from J, with 6 bases between. The CDR3 region is CASSYSAGTEAFF. The CDR3 DNA reads TGTGCCAGCAGTTACTCGGCGGGCACTGAAGCTTTCTTT.

This chain uses TRBV9 with TRBJ1-6; no clear D gene. CDR3 length: 13 amino acids. Germline V CDR1 and CDR2: SGDLS, YYNGEE. Trimming pared 3 bases from V and 8 bases from J, leaving 9 bases between. CDR3 DNA sequence: TGTGCCAGCAGCGCACGTCGGGATTCACCCCTCCACTTT. Translated: CASSARRDSPLHF.

The gene calls are TRBV29-1 and TRBJ2-4; D remains unclear. The CDR3 spans 10 residues. Trimming shortened V by 3 bases and J by 9 bases, and 6 bases separated the two germline ends. Germline loops: CDR1 SQVTM, CDR2 ANQGSEA. The CDR3 bases are TGCAGCGTTGAGCACGGCATTCAGTACTTC. Its translation: CSVEHGIQYF.

The chain has TRBV5-1 and TRBJ1-4; D remains ambiguous. Germline V gene lookup returns CDR1 SGHRS and CDR2 YFSETQ. V lost 1 base and J lost 5, with 9 bases in between. The CDR3 covers 14 residues. CDR3: CASSLPGTNEKLFF. The CDR3 nucleotides read TGCGCCAGCAGCTTGCCTGGCACAAATGAAAAACTGTTTTTT.

The chain couples TRBV30 to TRBJ2-3; 7 positions match TRBD1. V shed 2 bases, J shed 2 bases, and the junction held 4 bases outside the gene matches. The CDR3 runs to 14 residues. Germline V gene data show CDR1 as GTSNPN and CDR2 as SVGIG (reference sequence). CDR3 bases: TGTGCCTGGAGTCGACAGGGTTTCACAGATACGCAGTATTTT. Its translation: CAWSRQGFTDTQYF.

The gene calls are TRBV30 and TRBJ2-7, with D possibly matching TRBD1 (5 bases). Trimming removed 3 bases from V and 6 bases from J, with 12 bases in between. The V gene's germline CDR1 is GTSNPN and CDR2 SVGIG (reference sequence). This CDR3 spans 12 amino acids. CDR3 nucleotide sequence: TGTGCCTGGAGGGGGCGCAAGGCCGAGCAGTACTTC. This encodes CAWRGRKAEQYF.

DNA for the CDR3: TGTGCCAGCCGAGGGCTGCACCCGAACACTGAAGCTTTCTTT. Translation gives CASRGLHPNTEAFF. V usage is TRBV27 and J usage is TRBJ1-1; unclear D gene. V was shortened by 8 bases and J by 1 base, with 14 bases between the two germline ends. CDR1 is MNHEY and CDR2 is SMNVEV in the germline V gene (reference sequence). The CDR3 totals 14 residues.

The chain carries TRBV10-3 and TRBJ2-2, with D tentatively TRBD1 (6 bases). Germline V gene lookup returns CDR1 ENHRY and CDR2 SYGVKD. V lost 10 bases and J 3 bases, leaving 12 bases between the germline ends. CDR3 length equals 13 residues. The CDR3 nucleotides read TGTGCCACGGAAGGGGGTTACACCGGGGAGCTGTTTTTT. Translated: CATEGGYTGELFF.

This chain uses TRBV5-1 with TRBJ1-1; D call uncertain. The ends were cut back, 9 bases at V and 6 bases at J, with 15 bases in the middle. CDR1 and CDR2 (germline): SGHRS, YFSETQ. CDR3 length: 12 amino acids. CDR3 in DNA: TGCGCCATCCGGTCGGAGGTCCCTGAAGCTTTCTTT. This encodes CAIRSEVPEAFF.

The V gene is TRBV5-4, the J gene TRBJ1-1; D unclear. The germline gives CDR1 SGHNT, CDR2 YYREEE (reference sequence). V was clipped by 4 bases and J by 4 bases, with 11 bases between them. The CDR3 length is 13 residues. CDR3 in amino acids: CASSADVTTEAFF. The CDR3 DNA is TGTGCCAGCAGCGCCGACGTGACCACTGAAGCTTTCTTT.

CDR3 sequence (DNA): TGTGCCAGCAGCGTATCGACAGTTATGAACACTGAAGCTTTCTTT. It yields the protein CASSVSTVMNTEAFF. V usage is TRBV9 and J usage is TRBJ1-1; the D gene is possibly TRBD1 (5 bases). With 1 base removed from V and 0 bases from J, the gap between germline ends came to 10 bases. Germline CDR1 and CDR2: SGDLS and YYNGEE. This CDR3 region has 15 residues.

This chain connects TRBV29-1 to TRBJ2-2; 9 bases map to TRBD1. Trimming cost V 6 bases and J 7 bases; bases outside gene matches: 9. CDR3 length: 14 residues. Germline CDR1 reads SQVTM; CDR2 reads ANQGSEA. The CDR3 sequence: CSVSNRGQGGELFF. The CDR3 DNA sequence: TGCAGCGTCAGTAACAGGGGGCAAGGCGGGGAGCTGTTTTTT.

This clone has a single count. The chain combines TRBV7-6 with TRBJ1-2; a weak D match, TRBD1 (5 bases). The CDR3 is 14 residues long. The ends were cut back, 6 bases at V and 1 base at J, with 12 bases in the middle. The germline V gene encodes CDR1 SGHVS and CDR2 FNYEAQ. The CDR3 DNA is TGTGCCAGCAGACCTACGGGGGATAACTATGGCTACACCTTC. Its translation is CASRPTGDNYGYTF.

This clone showed up just a few times. The chain carries TRBV7-2 and TRBJ1-1; 8 bases are shared with TRBD1. Germline CDR1 is SGHTA and CDR2 is FQGNSA. This CDR3 is built from 16 residues. V shed 5 bases and J 7 bases; nucleotides not matched to a gene: 15. Written as DNA, the CDR3 is TGTGCCAGCAGCGAGAATCTTTCAGGGGGCGCCGGTGAAGCTTTCTTT. It translates to CASSENLSGGAGEAFF.

The chain combines TRBV13 with TRBJ1-1; D uncertain. The length of the CDR3 is 14 residues. Germline assignment: CDR1 PRHDT and CDR2 FYEKMQ (reference sequence). The V end lost 0 bases, the J end lost 2 bases, and 7 bases lay between the germline ends. The CDR3, as DNA: TGTGCCAGCAGCTTAGGTTCAGTCAACACTGAAGCTTTCTTT. Translation: CASSLGSVNTEAFF.

This clone was counted a few times. The chain recombines TRBV7-2 with TRBJ1-5; D gene uncertain. Germline V gives CDR1 SGHTA, CDR2 FQGNSA. The V and J ends lost 1 base and 4 bases respectively, with 14 bases between them. This CDR3 has 16 amino acids. The CDR3 coding sequence is TGTGCCAGCAGCTTAGAGGCCCGCGGAACTAATCAGCCCCAGCATTTT. Protein: CASSLEARGTNQPQHF.

This chain connects TRBV7-2 to TRBJ1-4; TRBD1 is a possible D gene (5 bases). The CDR3 has 15 amino acids. Trimming took 5 bases from V and 7 from J, leaving 17 bases between them. Germline CDR1 SGHTA, CDR2 FQGNSA. Here the CDR3 reads CASSVTGTEGEKLFF. The CDR3 DNA follows: TGTGCCAGCAGCGTTACCGGGACCGAGGGTGAAAAACTGTTTTTT.

The rearrangement joins TRBV6-5 to TRBJ1-2; possibly TRBD1 for D (5 bases). With 6 bases removed from V and 4 bases from J, the gap between germline ends came to 12 bases. From germline, CDR1 is MNHEY and CDR2 SVGAGI. This CDR3 has 13 amino acids. The CDR3 DNA reads TGTGCCAGCAGCCCGGCAGGGAGCTATGGCTACACCTTC. Its protein product is CASSPAGSYGYTF.

This chain joins TRBV18 and TRBJ1-2; TRBD1 is a possible D gene (6 bases). The CDR3 totals 15 residues. The V gene's germline CDR1 is KGHSH and CDR2 LQKENI. The V end was cut by 1 base, the J end by 4 bases, with 13 bases between. CDR3 nucleotides: TGTGCCAGCTCACCACTTGCAGGGGCGTCCTATGGCTACACCTTC. Encoded protein: CASSPLAGASYGYTF.

V is TRBV12-5 and J is TRBJ1-1; D ambiguous. V lost 1 base to trimming and J lost 1 base, with 4 bases between them. Germline V gives CDR1 LGHNT, CDR2 FRNRAP. The CDR3 extends over 13 amino acids. The CDR3 loop reads CASGLDQNTEAFF. The CDR3 bases are TGTGCTAGTGGTTTGGACCAGAACACTGAAGCTTTCTTT. Full variable domain (missing parts from reference TRBV12-5 and TRBJ1-1): DARVTQTPRHKVTEMGQEVTMRCQPILGHNTVFWYRQTMMQGLELLAYFRNRAPLDDSGMPKDRFSAEMPDATLATLKIQPSEPRDSAVYFCASGLDQNTEAFFGQGTRLTVV.

The genes are TRBV7-8 and TRBJ2-3, with D perhaps given as TRBD1 or TRBD2 (5 bases each). V lost 0 bases and J 1 base, leaving 11 bases between the germline ends. Per the germline V gene, CDR1 is SGHVS and CDR2 is FQNEAQ. CDR3 length: 16 amino acids. CDR3 region: CASSLAGGAGTDTQYF. CDR3 bases: TGTGCCAGCAGCTTAGCTGGGGGTGCCGGCACAGATACGCAGTATTTT.

The V and J genes are TRBV25-1 and TRBJ2-7; D is unresolved. V gave up 1 base and J gave up 7 bases, with 2 bases separating them. CDR1 is MGHDK, CDR2 SYGVNS, per germline. This CDR3 is 10 amino acids long. The DNA of the CDR3 is TGTGCCAGCAGTGAATTTGAGCAGTACTTC. Its translation: CASSEFEQYF.

The genes are TRBV29-1 and TRBJ2-1; 8 bases map to TRBD1. Trimming at V came to 4 bases and at J to 10 bases, leaving 9 bases not matched to a gene. Germline CDR1 reads SQVTM; CDR2 reads ANQGSEA. This CDR3 region has 13 residues. As DNA, the CDR3 is TGCAGCGTTGGGTTCCAGGGGGCTAACGAGCAGTTCTTC. Protein product: CSVGFQGANEQFF.

This chain connects TRBV27 to TRBJ2-3, with 8 bases fitting TRBD2. Germline loops: CDR1 MNHEY, CDR2 SMNVEV (reference sequence). The CDR3 totals 15 residues. V lost 4 bases, J lost 1 base, and 4 bases stayed unmatched. In DNA, the CDR3 is TGTGCCAGCAGTTCCCTGACTAGCGGCACAGATACGCAGTATTTT. Its protein product is CASSSLTSGTDTQYF.